This T cell receptor beta chain comes out of a study of blood T cell repertoires in COVID-19. As for the study in general: Sources were T cells, B-cell-depleted T cells, or PBMCs; the material itself was cDNA or gDNA.

In the source study's methods: Amplifying reference gene primers gave estimates of nucleated cell counts. Some clones are missing from TCRdb's copy, which holds only in-frame ones; the method was immunoSEQ multiplex PCR. V, J and clone size are taken as reported in that table, and D and trimming were inferred from the DNA itself. The table records under 350,000 clones, 83% of them present only once. The junction had 8 bases not matched to a gene; V was cut back by 2 bases and J by 6 bases. From germline, CDR1 is KGHDR and CDR2 SFDVKD. CDR3 size: 15 residues. The clonotype originates from a woman in her 50s who had recovered from COVID-19. Sequencing was performed on peripheral blood. The V gene is TRBV24-1, the J gene TRBJ2-5; 7 bases fit TRBD1. CDR3 protein: CATSDSNRGGKTQYF. The CDR3 DNA sequence: TGTGCCACCAGTGATTCAAACAGGGGTGGGAAGACCCAGTACTTC.